Listed here is a single T cell receptor (beta chain). Per germline, CDR1 SGHRS and CDR2 YFSETQ. V lost 0 bases, J lost 4 bases, and 11 bases lay in between. CDR3 length equals 14 residues. The sample is drawn from a study of T cell responses to AZD1222 COVID-19 vaccine. Measured with immunoSEQ multiplex PCR; TCRdb has only the in-frame clones, and not every one. This sample has 150,000 to 200,000 clones, with 75% to 90% found just once. The sequence was collected from an adult in good health. V is TRBV5-1 and J is TRBJ2-7; possibly TRBD1 for D (6 bases). This sample comprised peripheral blood, obtained on day 0 of MenACWY control vaccination. The CDR3 protein is CASSLDAGEYEQYF. The DNA of the CDR3 is TGCGCCAGCAGCTTGGACGCAGGGGAATACGAGCAGTACTTC.